The 21 T cell receptor beta chains listed next were all sequenced from one sample in a study of blood T cell repertoires in COVID-19 (TCRdb year 2020). The method behind the library was the immunoSEQ multiplex PCR assay. The clones in this table, taken by TCRdb from immuneACCESS, are in-frame only. Not every clone is retained; where verified, under half of the shortfall comes from an unresolved V gene, and the cause of the rest is unknown. This sample comprises under 300,000 clones, approximately 87% of them detected only once. The ten largest make up roughly 5.8% of the sample. The sequencing sample was made of peripheral blood. These receptors originate from a man aged 55 to 69 with acute or convalescent COVID-19.

The chain combines TRBV28 with TRBJ2-5; 10 positions agree with TRBD1. The CDR3 runs to 16 residues. The germline CDR1 and CDR2 sequences are MDHEN and SYDVKM. The V segment lost 6 bases and the J segment 5 bases; nucleotides outside the gene matches: 12. This CDR3 is CASSQGTGDMGETQYF. Written as DNA, the CDR3 is TGTGCCAGCAGCCAAGGGACAGGGGATATGGGGGAGACCCAGTACTTC.

The chain is built from TRBV11-2 and TRBJ2-3; tentatively, D is TRBD2 (6 bases). Deletions cut 5 bases from V and 5 bases from J, with 17 bases between. The CDR3 totals 15 residues. Germline-derived CDR1 and CDR2 are SGHAT and FQNNGV. The chain's CDR3 is CASSPQATRGDTQYF. CDR3 nucleotides: TGTGCCAGCAGCCCCCAGGCGACTAGGGGAGATACGCAGTATTTT.

This chain uses TRBV24-1 with TRBJ2-6; 9 bases line up with TRBD2. CDR1 and CDR2 (germline): KGHDR, SFDVKD. This CDR3 has 17 residues. V lost 6 bases, J lost 0 bases, and 5 bases stayed unmatched. This CDR3 is CATSLAGRSSGANVLTF. CDR3 bases: TGTGCCACCAGTCTAGCGGGACGGAGCTCTGGGGCCAACGTCCTGACTTTC.

The chain combines TRBV29-1 with TRBJ1-5, with D possibly TRBD1 on 6 matching bases. The CDR3 has 14 amino acids. V dropped 3 bases and J dropped 0 bases, with 9 bases sitting between them. Looked up from germline, CDR1 is SQVTM and CDR2 is ANQGSEA. CDR3 bases: TGCAGCGTTGAGGACAGAGATAGCAATCAGCCCCAGCATTTT. Its protein is CSVEDRDSNQPQHF.

Of note for this clone: The same CDR3 arises from other DNA sequences in this sample as well. The rearrangement joins TRBV27 to TRBJ1-2; the match to TRBD1 covers 7 bases. V gave up 3 bases and J gave up 4 bases; unmatched junction bases: 5. The CDR3 has 14 residues. Germline CDR1 MNHEY, CDR2 SMNVEV (reference sequence). The CDR3 DNA reads TGTGCCAGCAGTTTGAAGGGGGCGAGCTATGGCTACACCTTC. As protein: CASSLKGASYGYTF.

The CDR3 spells CASSELTGVESPLHF. The DNA for the CDR3 is TGTGCCAGCAGCGAACTAACAGGGGTAGAGTCACCCCTCCACTTT. The genes are TRBV9 and TRBJ1-6; 7 bases are shared with TRBD1. The CDR3 spans 15 residues. The germline CDR1 and CDR2 sequences are SGDLS and YYNGEE. V gave up 3 bases and J gave up 10 bases; unmatched junction bases: 10.

This sequence joins TRBV6-5 and TRBJ2-7, with D possibly matching TRBD2 (5 bases). The germline V and J ends were trimmed by 10 bases and 3 bases, with 13 bases remaining between them. Germline V gene lookup returns CDR1 MNHEY and CDR2 SVGAGI. The CDR3 sequence is 12 residues long. CDR3 nucleotides: TGTGCCACTTCTAGCACATACTACGAGCAGTACTTC. This encodes CATSSTYYEQYF.

The chain carries TRBV7-2 and TRBJ2-3; D gene ambiguous. The germline V gene has CDR1 SGHTA and CDR2 FQGNSA. The V end lost 1 base, the J end lost 0 bases, and 11 bases lay between the germline ends. This CDR3 comprises 16 residues. CDR3 in DNA: TGTGCCAGCAGCTTAGTGGCGGATCCTAGCACAGATACGCAGTATTTT. Translating it yields CASSLVADPSTDTQYF.

The chain joins TRBV3-1 (or the pseudogene TRBV3-2) to TRBJ2-1, with 16 bases that match TRBD2. Germline V gives CDR1 LGHDT, CDR2 YNNKEL (reference sequence). This CDR3 has 15 residues. V shed 4 bases and J 8 bases; nucleotides not matched to a gene: 2. The CDR3 nucleotides are TGTGCCAGCAGCCCGGGACTAGCGGGAGGGTATGAGCAGTTCTTC. It translates to CASSPGLAGGYEQFF.

The chain carries TRBV11-3 and TRBJ1-1, with 10 bases aligning to TRBD1. Germline CDR1 and CDR2: SGHNT and YENEEA. This CDR3 is 12 amino acids long. J was trimmed by 10 bases and V by 3 bases; bases with no gene match: 2. DNA for the CDR3: TGTGCCAGCAGCTTCGACAGGGGGCGAGCTTTCTTT. Translation gives CASSFDRGRAFF. The whole variable domain, filled in from reference TRBV11-3 and TRBJ1-1, reads EAGVVQSPRYKIIEKKQPVAFWCNPISGHNTLYWYLQNLGQGPELLIRYENEEAVDDSQLPKDRFSAERLKGVDSTLKIQPAELGDSAVYLCASSFDRGRAFFGQGTRLTVV.

The rearrangement uses TRBV4-2 and TRBJ2-7; 11 nucleotides agree with TRBD2. V shed 0 bases and J 7 bases; nucleotides not matched to a gene: 8. This CDR3 contains 16 residues. CDR1 is LGHNA, CDR2 YNFKEQ, per germline. The CDR3 spells CASSQEGRLAGFEQYF. The CDR3, as DNA: TGTGCCAGCAGCCAAGAGGGGCGACTAGCGGGATTTGAGCAGTACTTC.

The genes are TRBV5-4 and TRBJ1-4, with TRBD1 matching 7 bases. V dropped 4 bases and J dropped 4; count of bases not matched to a gene: 4. The V gene's germline CDR1 is SGHNT and CDR2 YYREEE (reference sequence). The CDR3 extends over 14 amino acids. The CDR3 nucleotides are TGTGCCAGCAGCAGAGGGACAGATAATGAAAAACTGTTTTTT. This gives the protein CASSRGTDNEKLFF.

The V gene is TRBV19, the J gene TRBJ2-5; the D gene is possibly TRBD1 (5 bases). Trimming took 7 bases from V and 5 from J, leaving 23 bases between them. Germline V CDR1 and CDR2: LNHDA, SQIVND (reference sequence). The CDR3 has 16 residues. The DNA for the CDR3 is TGTGCCAGTAAGCCCTCCAGGGCAGGGATTCACGAGACCCAGTACTTC. Translating it yields CASKPSRAGIHETQYF.

This clone showed up just once. The chain joins TRBV10-3 to TRBJ2-6, with D unresolved. The V end lost 3 bases, the J end lost 1 base, and 4 bases lay between the germline ends. CDR3 length: 14 amino acids. Germline V lookup: CDR1 ENHRY, CDR2 SYGVKD. CDR3: CAISDGSGANVLTF. CDR3 DNA sequence: TGTGCCATCAGTGACGGGTCTGGGGCCAACGTCCTGACTTTC.

The chain carries TRBV5-6 and TRBJ2-3; D is perhaps TRBD1 (6 bases). This CDR3 comprises 16 residues. Germline lookup yields CDR1 SGHDT and CDR2 YYEEEE. Trimming cost V 1 base and J 3 bases, with 15 bases left between them. The CDR3 region is CASSLLRDKTTDTQYF. DNA of the CDR3: TGTGCCAGCAGCTTGCTCCGGGACAAAACGACAGATACGCAGTATTTT.

This clone appeared a single time. J is TRBJ2-2 and V is TRBV7-3; possibly TRBD1 for D (6 bases). This CDR3 spans 15 amino acids. V lost 5 bases and J 1 base, leaving 11 bases between the germline ends. CDR1 SGHTA and CDR2 FQGTGA come from the germline V gene. The CDR3 loop reads CASSRTGRNTGELFF. CDR3 DNA: TGTGCCAGCAGCCGTACAGGGAGGAACACCGGGGAGCTGTTTTTT.

V and J are TRBV19 and TRBJ1-5, with D possibly matching TRBD1 (6 bases). Trimming left V 6 bases short and J 4 bases short, with 13 bases between. Per germline, CDR1 LNHDA and CDR2 SQIVND (reference sequence). The CDR3 is made up of 14 amino acids. CDR3: CASRSTGINQPQHF. The DNA of the CDR3 is TGTGCCAGTAGATCGACAGGTATTAATCAGCCCCAGCATTTT.

The chain links TRBV3-1 (or the pseudogene TRBV3-2) to TRBJ1-5; 7 bases line up with TRBD1. The CDR3 is made up of 16 amino acids. Unmatched junction bases numbered 4, after V lost 0 bases and J lost 2 bases. Germline V gene lookup returns CDR1 LGHDT and CDR2 YNNKEL (reference sequence). The CDR3: CASSQDTGQGNQPQHF. DNA of the CDR3: TGTGCCAGCAGCCAAGATACAGGACAGGGCAATCAGCCCCAGCATTTT.

In DNA, the CDR3 is TGCAGCGTGACCCCCGGGACAGGGAAGACTGAAGCTTTCTTT. Its protein is CSVTPGTGKTEAFF. This rearrangement joins TRBV29-1 to TRBJ1-1; TRBD1 matches 9 bases. V was pared by 6 bases and J by 5 bases, with 10 bases of the junction left unmatched. This CDR3 region has 14 residues. The V gene's germline CDR1 is SQVTM and CDR2 ANQGSEA.

This clone was seen just once. The rearrangement links TRBV19 to TRBJ2-5; possible D gene TRBD1, 6 bases. The CDR3 covers 14 residues. The germline V gene has CDR1 LNHDA and CDR2 SQIVND (reference sequence). Trimming cost V 3 bases and J 4 bases, with 12 bases left between them. CDR3 DNA sequence: TGTGCCAGTAGTATGGGCAGGGGAACAGAGACCCAGTACTTC. It specifies CASSMGRGTETQYF. The variable domain in full, with the rest retrieved from reference TRBV19 and TRBJ2-5, is DGGITQSPKYLFRKEGQNVTLSCEQNLNHDAMYWYRQDPGQGLRLIYYSQIVNDFQKGDIAEGYSVSREKKESFPLTVTSAQKNPTAFYLCASSMGRGTETQYFGPGTRLLVL.

The chain combines TRBV7-8 with TRBJ2-7; weak D call: TRBD1 (6 bases). The length of the CDR3 is 14 residues. Per germline, CDR1 SGHVS and CDR2 FQNEAQ. V was pared by 2 bases and J by 2 bases, with 10 bases between. The CDR3 coding sequence is TGTGCCAGCAGCTTACGGCAGGGGACCTACGAGCAGTACTTC. Amino acids: CASSLRQGTYEQYF.